These 32 T cell receptor beta chains were all obtained from the same sample, sequenced in a study of shared clonotypes between healthy human individuals. TCRdb's copy holds only in-frame clones and misses some; the assay was immunoSEQ multiplex PCR. In the table there are approximately 1.9 million clones, just under 95% of which are singletons. Naivety among CD8 cells was defined by CD45RO negativity and positive CCR7 selection, thereby excluding terminally differentiated effector memory CD45RA+ cells. Sequencing was performed on naive CD8+ T cells from PBMCs. The receptors derive from a young man in good health. Some clones in this sample may be carry-over from other donors' samples.

The CDR3 nucleotides read TGTGCCAGCAGTTACTCCGCGACATATGGCTACACCTTC. Protein: CASSYSATYGYTF. The gene calls are TRBV6-5 and TRBJ1-2; D uncertain. CDR1 and CDR2 from the germline V gene are MNHEY and SVGAGI. V was trimmed by 0 bases and J by 5 bases, leaving 7 bases between them. The CDR3 has 13 residues.

The gene calls are TRBV20-1 and TRBJ2-7; D is undetermined. There are 10 residues in the CDR3. Trimming stripped 4 bases from V and 5 bases from J, with 6 bases between. CDR1 is DFQATT and CDR2 is SNEGSKA in the germline V gene (reference sequence). The CDR3 is CSAKRNEQYF. CDR3 sequence (DNA): TGCAGTGCTAAAAGGAACGAGCAGTACTTC.

This sequence joins TRBV28 and TRBJ2-5, with TRBD2 matching 8 bases. From germline, CDR1 is MDHEN and CDR2 SYDVKM. V shed 5 bases, J shed 1 base, and the junction held 6 bases outside the gene matches. CDR3 length: 15 residues. CDR3 protein: CASSPQRGPQETQYF. The CDR3 DNA sequence: TGTGCCAGCAGTCCGCAGCGGGGGCCCCAAGAGACCCAGTACTTC.

This clone has only a few counts. This rearrangement joins TRBV28 to TRBJ2-2, with D uncertain. Looked up from germline, CDR1 is MDHEN and CDR2 is SYDVKM. The CDR3 sequence is 13 residues long. Between the trimmed V and J ends, which lost 5 bases and 1 base, there was a span of 5 bases. CDR3 protein: CASSGVNTGELFF. The CDR3 DNA sequence: TGTGCCAGCAGTGGGGTGAACACCGGGGAGCTGTTTTTT.

The J gene is TRBJ1-1, the V gene TRBV5-1, with D possibly matching TRBD1 (5 bases). Germline CDR1 reads SGHRS; CDR2 reads YFSETQ. The CDR3 covers 11 residues. V was pared by 3 bases and J by 8 bases, with 8 bases between. This chain's CDR3 is CASSWGEEAFF. DNA of the CDR3: TGCGCCAGCAGCTGGGGGGAGGAAGCTTTCTTT.

V is TRBV9 and J is TRBJ2-7; unclear D gene. Germline V gene lookup returns CDR1 SGDLS and CDR2 YYNGEE. This CDR3 spans 13 amino acids. Trimming stripped 3 bases from V and 3 bases from J, with 10 bases between. CDR3 sequence (DNA): TGTGCCAGCAGCGCTCCACCTAACTACGAGCAGTACTTC. Translated: CASSAPPNYEQYF.

A word on this clone: The same CDR3 is also encoded by other DNA sequences in this sample. This chain joins TRBV27 and TRBJ2-7; a possible D gene is TRBD1 (5 bases). CDR1 is MNHEY and CDR2 is SMNVEV in the germline V gene (reference sequence). This CDR3 has 14 amino acids. V lost 2 bases, J lost 2 bases, and 10 bases lay in between. Here the CDR3 reads CASSLQGHTYEQYF. CDR3 nucleotide sequence: TGTGCCAGCAGTTTACAAGGACATACCTACGAGCAGTACTTC.

This clone was observed a handful of times. The same CDR3 can be traced to other DNA sequences in this sample. The chain employs TRBV27 and TRBJ2-7, with D unresolved. The CDR3 contains 13 residues. V was cut by 3 bases and J by 2 bases, with 8 bases left in between. CDR1 is MNHEY and CDR2 is SMNVEV in the germline V gene (reference sequence). CDR3 bases: TGTGCCAGCAGTTTTGGCAGAACCTACGAGCAGTACTTC. Its translation: CASSFGRTYEQYF.

CDR3 sequence (DNA): TGTGCCAGCAGCTTAGCTCAAGAACGGTCACCTTACAATGAGCAGTTCTTC. It specifies CASSLAQERSPYNEQFF. The rearrangement links TRBV11-2 to TRBJ2-1; the D is unclear. Germline CDR1 reads SGHAT; CDR2 reads FQNNGV. The CDR3 is 17 amino acids. The V end lost 1 base, the J end lost 4 bases, and 17 bases lay between the germline ends.

The rearrangement links TRBV15 to TRBJ1-4; D is undetermined. CDR1 is LNHNV and CDR2 is YYDKDF in the germline V gene (reference sequence). This CDR3 region has 17 residues. V shed 5 bases and J shed 3 bases, with 19 bases lying between them. Here the CDR3 DNA reads TGTGCCACCAGCGGACTGAGCGGGAGGGAGGCTAATGAAAAACTGTTTTTT. It codes for CATSGLSGREANEKLFF.

This sequence joins TRBV4-3 and TRBJ2-1; perhaps TRBD1 as D (6 bases). CDR1 and CDR2 (germline): LGHNA, YSLEER. CDR3 size: 16 residues. Trimming shortened V by 0 bases and J by 8 bases, and 17 bases separated the two germline ends. The CDR3 coding sequence is TGCGCCAGCAGCCAAGAAGGAGAGGGCAGGGGTGATGAGCAGTTCTTC. This sequence encodes CASSQEGEGRGDEQFF.

This clone has only one observation. V and J are TRBV28 and TRBJ1-1; D not resolved. V was cut by 4 bases and J by 4 bases, with 13 bases left in between. The germline CDR1 and CDR2 sequences are MDHEN and SYDVKM. The CDR3 loop spans 14 amino acids. As DNA, the CDR3 is TGTGCCAGCAGTTACGGGGTGGCGAGCACTGAAGCTTTCTTT. Encoded protein: CASSYGVASTEAFF.

For this clone: The same CDR3 can be traced to other DNA sequences in this sample. The rearrangement uses TRBV7-9 and TRBJ2-1; 11 nucleotides agree with TRBD2. Germline trimming cut 3 bases from V and 4 bases from J; bases unmatched to any gene: 2. This CDR3 contains 15 residues. From germline, CDR1 is SEHNR and CDR2 FQNEAQ (reference sequence). CDR3 sequence reads: CASSFGLAGYNEQFF. CDR3 DNA: TGTGCCAGCAGCTTCGGACTAGCGGGTTACAATGAGCAGTTCTTC.

The rearrangement joins TRBV27 to TRBJ2-3, with D possibly called TRBD1 or TRBD2 (6 bases each). Per germline, CDR1 MNHEY and CDR2 SMNVEV (reference sequence). The CDR3 totals 14 residues. Between the trimmed V and J ends, which lost 6 bases and 4 bases, there was a span of 14 bases. DNA for the CDR3: TGTGCCAGCAGGGACGGGGGCCGGTCAGATACGCAGTATTTT. Residues: CASRDGGRSDTQYF.

The chain's CDR3 is CASTKGAFRQFF. DNA of the CDR3: TGTGCCAGCACCAAAGGGGCGTTTCGGCAGTTCTTC. The chain employs TRBV11-2 and TRBJ2-1, with D possibly TRBD1 on 5 matching bases. Deletions cut 7 bases from V and 12 bases from J, with 16 bases between. Germline V CDR1 and CDR2: SGHAT, FQNNGV. The CDR3 length is 12 residues.

The chain couples TRBV5-1 to TRBJ1-2, with TRBD1 matching 7 bases. The length of the CDR3 is 17 residues. Germline CDR1 SGHRS, CDR2 YFSETQ. V trimming: 0 bases; J trimming: 0 bases; junction bases outside the gene matches: 8. CDR3 DNA sequence: TGCGCCAGCAGCTTGGGAGTCGTAGGGACAGCTAACTATGGCTACACCTTC. Translating it yields CASSLGVVGTANYGYTF.

This sequence joins TRBV30 and TRBJ2-5; no reliable D call. CDR3 size: 12 residues. Looked up from germline, CDR1 is GTSNPN and CDR2 is SVGIG (reference sequence). V was shortened by 5 bases and J by 1 base, with 8 bases between the two germline ends. This chain's CDR3 is CAWLVGQETQYF. For the CDR3, the DNA is TGTGCCTGGTTAGTGGGCCAAGAGACCCAGTACTTC.

The J gene is TRBJ1-5, the V gene TRBV5-8; D gene unclear. The CDR3 extends over 13 amino acids. Germline CDR1 is SGHTS and CDR2 is YDEGEE. The germline V and J ends were trimmed by 4 bases and 5 bases, with 10 bases remaining between them. The CDR3, as DNA: TGTGCCAGCAGCCCAAGGGCCGATCAGCCCCAGCATTTT. It encodes CASSPRADQPQHF.

The chain carries TRBV6-5 and TRBJ1-2, with 8 nucleotides matching TRBD1. The J segment lost 3 bases and the V segment lost 8 bases, leaving 8 bases of the junction unmatched. The germline gives CDR1 MNHEY, CDR2 SVGAGI. There are 14 residues in the CDR3. CDR3 DNA: TGTGCCAGCTCTCCAGGGGGCGAAGACTATGGCTACACCTTC. This encodes CASSPGGEDYGYTF.

J is TRBJ1-1 and V is TRBV28, with D tentatively TRBD1 (5 bases). Germline lookup yields CDR1 MDHEN and CDR2 SYDVKM. The ends were cut back, 10 bases at V and 3 bases at J, with 12 bases in the middle. This CDR3 region has 12 residues. In DNA form, the CDR3 reads TGTGCCACCCGGCGGGACCACACTGAAGCTTTCTTT. The encoded protein is CATRRDHTEAFF.

This clone has more than one count but fewer than ten. The chain links TRBV19 to TRBJ1-5; D call uncertain. V lost 6 bases and J 5 bases, leaving 11 bases between the germline ends. The CDR3 contains 13 residues. CDR1 is LNHDA, CDR2 SQIVND, per germline (reference sequence). This CDR3 reads CASRTVGDQPQHF. DNA of the CDR3: TGTGCCAGTAGAACGGTTGGGGATCAGCCCCAGCATTTT.

This clone has only one observation. The genes are TRBV9 and TRBJ1-1, with 9 bases matching TRBD1. Germline CDR1 and CDR2: SGDLS and YYNGEE. This CDR3 has 16 residues. The ends lost 2 bases at V and 7 bases at J; junction bases unmatched: 12. CDR3 loop: CASSVDLTGGRVEAFF. Written as DNA, the CDR3 is TGTGCCAGCAGCGTGGATCTGACAGGGGGTAGAGTTGAAGCTTTCTTT.

The chain carries TRBV5-1 and TRBJ2-5; perhaps D is TRBD1 or TRBD2 (5 bases each). Trimming cost V 4 bases and J 0 bases, with 16 bases left between them. In germline, CDR1 is SGHRS, CDR2 YFSETQ. The CDR3 contains 16 residues. Here the CDR3 DNA reads TGCGCCAGCAGCGCCGGGGCAGTCTTCTACCAAGAGACCCAGTACTTC. Residues: CASSAGAVFYQETQYF. The full variable domain, completed using reference TRBV5-1 and TRBJ2-5, is KAGVTQTPRYLIKTRGQQVTLSCSPISGHRSVSWYQQTPGQGLQFLFEYFSETQRNKGNFPGRFSGRQFSNSRSEMNVSTLELGDSALYLCASSAGAVFYQETQYFGPGTRLLVL.

The chain combines TRBV5-6 with TRBJ1-1; a weak D match, TRBD1 (6 bases). From germline, CDR1 is SGHDT and CDR2 YYEEEE. The CDR3 is 14 residues long. V lost 4 bases, J lost 4 bases, and 14 bases lay in between. In DNA form, the CDR3 reads TGTGCCAGCAGCCTGGGGGGCAGGGTCACTGAAGCTTTCTTT. This sequence encodes CASSLGGRVTEAFF. Together with reference TRBV5-6 and TRBJ1-1, the CDR3 gives the full variable domain: DAGVTQSPTHLIKTRGQQVTLRCSPKSGHDTVSWYQQALGQGPQFIFQYYEEEERQRGNFPDRFSGHQFPNYSSELNVNALLLGDSALYLCASSLGGRVTEAFFGQGTRLTVV.

CDR3: CSVEGPGRLNTEAFF. In nucleotides, the CDR3 is TGCAGCGTTGAAGGGCCAGGGCGCTTGAACACTGAAGCTTTCTTT. The rearrangement links TRBV29-1 to TRBJ1-1; D is possibly TRBD1 (5 bases). V dropped 1 base and J dropped 0 bases, with 12 bases sitting between them. The CDR3 runs 15 residues. Germline V gives CDR1 SQVTM, CDR2 ANQGSEA.

As to this clone: The same CDR3 also results from other DNA sequences found in this sample. The chain has TRBV19 and TRBJ2-7; D might be TRBD1 (6 bases). CDR1 is LNHDA, CDR2 SQIVND, per germline (reference sequence). V was cut by 1 base and J by 3 bases, with 10 bases left in between. CDR3 length: 14 residues. DNA of the CDR3: TGTGCCAGTAGTATAGGTGGGGGCGGCTACGAGCAGTACTTC. It translates to CASSIGGGGYEQYF.

The chain is built from TRBV9 and TRBJ2-3, with 8 positions matching TRBD1. The CDR3 consists of 16 residues. The germline V gene has CDR1 SGDLS and CDR2 YYNGEE. Trimming cost V 3 bases and J 5 bases; bases outside gene matches: 11. The CDR3 DNA is TGTGCCAGCAGCGCCCCGACAGGGGAAGAGGTAGATACGCAGTATTTT. This codes for CASSAPTGEEVDTQYF.

The chain combines TRBV7-2 with TRBJ2-3; TRBD1 aligns across 8 bases. Germline V lookup: CDR1 SGHTA, CDR2 FQGNSA. V dropped 1 base and J dropped 4; count of bases not matched to a gene: 13. The CDR3 extends over 18 amino acids. The CDR3: CASSLVLRDRGGADTQYF. DNA for the CDR3: TGTGCCAGCAGCTTAGTTCTCCGTGACAGGGGAGGCGCAGATACGCAGTATTTT.

This clone was recorded only once. J is TRBJ1-4 and V is TRBV4-1; 7 bases are shared with TRBD1. Losses at the gene ends were 7 bases for V and 1 base for J; bases not matched to a gene: 6. CDR1 is MGHRA, CDR2 YSYEKL, per germline. CDR3 length equals 15 residues. In nucleotides, the CDR3 is TGCGCCAGCAACCGCAGACAGGGAACTAATGAAAAACTGTTTTTT. Translating it yields CASNRRQGTNEKLFF.

The chain recombines TRBV7-9 with TRBJ2-1, with D tentatively TRBD2 (6 bases). Looked up from germline, CDR1 is SEHNR and CDR2 is FQNEAQ (reference sequence). The V and J ends lost 5 bases and 7 bases respectively, with 12 bases between them. The CDR3 runs to 13 residues. The CDR3 nucleotides are TGTGCCAGCAGCACCGGGACTTGGAATGAGCAGTTCTTC. Translating gives CASSTGTWNEQFF.

This sequence joins TRBV5-4 and TRBJ2-1; the D call may be TRBD1 or TRBD2 (6 bases each). Between the trimmed V and J ends, which lost 4 bases and 10 bases, there was a span of 18 bases. Germline V gene lookup returns CDR1 SGHNT and CDR2 YYREEE (reference sequence). This CDR3 contains 14 residues. This chain's CDR3 is CASSSGDSRGEQFF. The DNA for the CDR3 is TGTGCCAGCAGCAGTGGGGACTCTAGGGGGGAGCAGTTCTTC.

This rearrangement joins TRBV18 to TRBJ2-1; TRBD1 matches at 10 bases. CDR3 size: 15 residues. The ends lost 1 base at V and 8 bases at J; junction bases unmatched: 5. Germline assignment: CDR1 KGHSH and CDR2 LQKENI. CDR3 in DNA: TGTGCCAGCTCACCACGGGACAGGGGTGCCTATGAGCAGTTCTTC. This sequence encodes CASSPRDRGAYEQFF.